This TCR beta chain was sequenced during a study of control samples from healthy donors and cancer patients (dated by TCRdb to the early 2020s). The trim is 7 bases for V and 11 bases for J, with a gap of 8 bases between the germline ends. The CDR3 runs 8 amino acids, cysteine and phenylalanine included. The CDR3 DNA has 24 bases and is translated from base 1. CDR1 is given as SQVTM and CDR2 as ANQGSEA, both from the germline V gene. Libraries were constructed by the immunoSEQ multiplex PCR assay. TCRdb provides this immuneACCESS table in a form limited to in-frame rearrangements. Some clones are lacking; in checked studies, under half of them reflect an unresolved V gene, and why the rest are absent is not known. The table for this sample lists about 120,000 clones; around 89% of them were counted only once. The top ten clones comprise approximately 2.3% of the sample. Details on this clone: The antigen it binds to is not known. It has no much larger one-base neighbor in the sample; base qualities were not kept.

The clonotype was recovered from a woman aged 70-85 years in good health. The chain is assembled from TRBV29-1 and TRBJ1-1, with the identity of the D gene unclear. Sequenced: blood. In nucleotide form, the sequence is TGCAGCGACATAAGGGCTTTCTTT. Translated, it reads CSDIRAFF.